This T cell receptor beta chain was profiled in a study of shared clonotypes between healthy human individuals. The CDR3 has 14 amino acids. Trimming at V came to 1 base and at J to 4 bases, leaving 4 bases not matched to a gene. CDR1 and CDR2 from the germline V gene are SNHLY and FYNNEI. The data were produced by immunoSEQ multiplex PCR, yet TCRdb's version contains in-frame clones alone and is incomplete. The sample carries approximately 740,000 clones, 74% recorded once. The TCR was taken from a woman in her 30s in good health. The chain carries TRBV2 and TRBJ2-7; TRBD1 matches 7 bases. Sequenced material: memory CD4+ T cells sorted from blood. Subset of the sample: CD45RA-negative fraction. CDR3 residues: CASSEEGRGYEQYF. CDR3 sequence (DNA): TGTGCCAGCAGTGAAGAAGGCAGGGGGTACGAGCAGTACTTC.